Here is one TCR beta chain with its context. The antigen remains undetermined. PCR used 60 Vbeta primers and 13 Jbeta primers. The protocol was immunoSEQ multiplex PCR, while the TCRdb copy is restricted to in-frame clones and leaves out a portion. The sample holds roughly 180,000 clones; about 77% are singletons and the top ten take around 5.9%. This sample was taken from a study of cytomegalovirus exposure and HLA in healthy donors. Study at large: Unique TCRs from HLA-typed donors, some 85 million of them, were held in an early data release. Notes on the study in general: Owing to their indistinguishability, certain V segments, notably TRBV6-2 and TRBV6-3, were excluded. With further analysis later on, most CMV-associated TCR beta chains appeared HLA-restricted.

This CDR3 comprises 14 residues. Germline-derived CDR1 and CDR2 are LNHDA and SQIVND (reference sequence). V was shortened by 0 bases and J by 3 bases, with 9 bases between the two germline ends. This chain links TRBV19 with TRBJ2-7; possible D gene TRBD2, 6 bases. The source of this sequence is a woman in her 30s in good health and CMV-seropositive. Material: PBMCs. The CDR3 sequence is CASSIDGTVYEQYF. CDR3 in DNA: TGTGCCAGTAGTATAGATGGGACTGTCTACGAGCAGTACTTC.